Following are 13 T cell receptor beta chains from one sample sequenced in a study of T cell responses to AZD1222 COVID-19 vaccine. Clones were read by immunoSEQ multiplex PCR, and TCRdb kept only the in-frame ones, dropping some. Of 95,000 to 150,000 clones in the sample, more than 75% are singletons; the top ten hold approximately 7.6%. Specimen: peripheral blood, collected on day 0 of AZD1222 vaccination. These receptors were taken from an adult in good health.

This chain uses TRBV27 with TRBJ2-3, with D perhaps TRBD1 or TRBD2 (5 bases each). The CDR3 contains 16 residues. Germline CDR1 reads MNHEY; CDR2 reads SMNVEV (reference sequence). The V end lost 2 bases, the J end lost 1 base, and 13 bases lay between the germline ends. CDR3 sequence (DNA): TGTGCCAGCAGTTTAAGGGACGCTGGGGGCACAGATACGCAGTATTTT. Protein: CASSLRDAGGTDTQYF.

This sequence joins TRBV3-1 (or the pseudogene TRBV3-2) and TRBJ1-5; 8 bases match TRBD1. V lost 1 base and J lost 7; bases outside the gene matches: 9. This CDR3 contains 16 residues. Looked up from germline, CDR1 is LGHDT and CDR2 is YNNKEL (reference sequence). The CDR3 coding sequence is TGTGCCAGCAGCCAAGGAGGGCAGGGGGCAGGCCAGCCCCAGCATTTT. This gives the protein CASSQGGQGAGQPQHF.

The chain carries TRBV19 and TRBJ2-7; TRBD1 matches 7 bases. V shed 4 bases and J 3 bases; nucleotides not matched to a gene: 3. The CDR3 contains 13 residues. CDR1 LNHDA and CDR2 SQIVND come from the germline V gene (reference sequence). Here the CDR3 reads CASSKGAVYEQYF. CDR3 in DNA: TGTGCCAGTAGTAAGGGGGCCGTCTACGAGCAGTACTTC.

The chain has TRBV2 and TRBJ2-7, with 9 bases that match TRBD2. CDR1 is SNHLY, CDR2 FYNNEI, per germline. Trimming cost V 7 bases and J 3 bases; bases outside gene matches: 7. The CDR3 has 14 residues. The CDR3: CASIGLAGLYEQYF. The CDR3 DNA is TGTGCCAGCATCGGTCTAGCGGGACTCTACGAGCAGTACTTC.

Worth noting for this clone: A much larger clone differs from this one at a single base, so this may be a read error. The chain links TRBV6-5 to TRBJ2-5; D is unclear. The CDR3 totals 11 residues. Germline V lookup: CDR1 MNHEY, CDR2 SVGAGI. The ends were cut back, 2 bases at V and 5 bases at J, with 3 bases in the middle. The CDR3 DNA reads as TGTGCCAGCAGTTACGCGGAGACCCAGTACTTC. Translation: CASSYAETQYF.

The chain carries TRBV27 and TRBJ2-3, with 9 bases aligning to TRBD2. CDR1 and CDR2 (germline): MNHEY, SMNVEV (reference sequence). The V gene end was trimmed by 0 bases and the J gene end by 4 bases; junction bases not matched to a gene: 5. There are 16 residues in the CDR3. CDR3 protein: CASSLSGGRAPDTQYF. CDR3 bases: TGTGCCAGCAGTTTATCCGGCGGGAGGGCGCCAGATACGCAGTATTTT.

The J gene is TRBJ2-5, the V gene TRBV19, with D tentatively TRBD2 (6 bases). Germline loops: CDR1 LNHDA, CDR2 SQIVND (reference sequence). Trimming left V 6 bases short and J 5 bases short, with 13 bases between. The CDR3 is 13 amino acids. The CDR3 spells CASREAGLETQYF. The CDR3 DNA reads as TGTGCCAGTAGGGAGGCGGGACTGGAGACCCAGTACTTC. Full variable domain (remainder filled in from reference TRBV19 and TRBJ2-5): DGGITQSPKYLFRKEGQNVTLSCEQNLNHDAMYWYRQDPGQGLRLIYYSQIVNDFQKGDIAEGYSVSREKKESFPLTVTSAQKNPTAFYLCASREAGLETQYFGPGTRLLVL.

This sequence joins TRBV27 and TRBJ1-5, with 7 positions matching TRBD1. This CDR3 is built from 14 residues. Germline CDR1 reads MNHEY; CDR2 reads SMNVEV (reference sequence). V gave up 3 bases and J gave up 3 bases; unmatched junction bases: 2. CDR3 nucleotide sequence: TGTGCCAGCAGTTTTCAGGGGGACAATCAGCCCCAGCATTTT. This encodes CASSFQGDNQPQHF.

The rearrangement joins TRBV28 to TRBJ2-3; possible D gene TRBD2, 6 bases. Deletions cut 5 bases from V and 0 bases from J, with 15 bases between. Germline CDR1 MDHEN, CDR2 SYDVKM. The CDR3 is 16 amino acids. CDR3 amino acids: CASSGSRGFSTDTQYF. The CDR3 DNA sequence: TGTGCCAGCAGTGGGAGTCGGGGGTTTAGCACAGATACGCAGTATTTT.

The chain is built from TRBV6-5 and TRBJ2-7; D may match TRBD1 or TRBD2 (5 bases each). This CDR3 region has 15 residues. V gave up 2 bases and J gave up 1 base, with 12 bases separating them. Germline V gene data show CDR1 as MNHEY and CDR2 as SVGAGI. The CDR3 sequence is CASSYRDLGSYEQYF. CDR3 DNA: TGTGCCAGCAGTTACCGGGACCTGGGATCCTACGAGCAGTACTTC.

This chain links TRBV6-5 with TRBJ1-1; D is undetermined. The CDR3 contains 13 residues. V lost 6 bases and J lost 7, with 15 bases in between. Germline V lookup: CDR1 MNHEY, CDR2 SVGAGI. The CDR3, as DNA: TGTGCCAGCAGCCGCCCGGACGGATATGAAGCTTTCTTT. This codes for CASSRPDGYEAFF.

The chain has TRBV18 and TRBJ2-7, with TRBD1 matching 8 bases. CDR3 length equals 14 residues. Trimming cost V 6 bases and J 2 bases; bases outside gene matches: 6. The germline V gene encodes CDR1 KGHSH and CDR2 LQKENI. This chain's CDR3 is CASSDGQGTYEQYF. The DNA of the CDR3 is TGTGCCAGCTCCGATGGACAGGGAACCTACGAGCAGTACTTC.

The chain links TRBV10-3 to TRBJ2-2; D gene unclear. The CDR3 extends over 14 amino acids. Germline V gene sequence: CDR1 ENHRY, CDR2 SYGVKD. V was shortened by 7 bases and J by 7 bases, with 16 bases between the two germline ends. The chain's CDR3 is CAINSALLGGELFF. DNA of the CDR3: TGTGCCATCAACTCCGCCCTGTTGGGCGGGGAGCTGTTTTTT.